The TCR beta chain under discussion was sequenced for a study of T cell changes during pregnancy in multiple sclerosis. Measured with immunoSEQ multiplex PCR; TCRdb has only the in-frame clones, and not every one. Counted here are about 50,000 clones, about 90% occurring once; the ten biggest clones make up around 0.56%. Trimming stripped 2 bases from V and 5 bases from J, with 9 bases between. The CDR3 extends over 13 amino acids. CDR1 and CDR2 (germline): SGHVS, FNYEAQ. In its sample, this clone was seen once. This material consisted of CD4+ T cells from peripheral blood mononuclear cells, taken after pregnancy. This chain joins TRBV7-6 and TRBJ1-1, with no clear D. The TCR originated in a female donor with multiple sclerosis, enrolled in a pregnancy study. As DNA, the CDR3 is TGTGCCAGCAGCTTATCTGAGAAGACTGAAGCTTTCTTT. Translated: CASSLSEKTEAFF. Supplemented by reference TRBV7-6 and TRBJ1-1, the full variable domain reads GAGVSQSPRYKVTKRGQDVALRCDPISGHVSLYWYRQALGQGPEFLTYFNYEAQQDKSGLPNDRFSAERPEGSISTLTIQRTEQRDSAMYRCASSLSEKTEAFFGQGTRLTVV.